The source of this T cell receptor beta chain is a study of cytomegalovirus exposure and HLA in healthy donors. Study background: HLA-typed donors were the source of approximately 80 million unique TCRs, which an early data release held.

With 60 Vbeta and 13 Jbeta primers, the PCR was carried out. The table came from immunoSEQ multiplex PCR; TCRdb's copy has only in-frame clones and leaves some out. This specimen shows some 70,000 clones; the ten leading clones hold 4% to 5.5%. This TCR was recovered from a man aged 35 to 55 in good health and CMV-seronegative. The sequenced sample consisted of PBMCs.

This CDR3 is CASSPTPIAGSPLHF. CDR3 sequence (DNA): TGTGCCAGCTCACCGACCCCCATAGCGGGTTCACCCCTCCACTTT. This chain joins TRBV18 and TRBJ1-6; D unclear. The CDR3 consists of 15 residues. The V gene lost 3 bases and the J gene lost 9 bases, with 15 bases spanning the gap. CDR1 is KGHSH and CDR2 is LQKENI in the germline V gene.